One sample yielded the 8 T cell receptor beta chains listed below, sequenced in a study of post-analysis software for immune sequencing data. These TCRs' antigens remain unknown. cDNA libraries of TCR beta carried unique molecular identifiers. Each CDR3 protein gets one entry after TCRdb re-called the PCR reads with MiXCR. This table holds about 150,000 distinct CDR3 sequences, about 30% found once. Findings of the study overall: Among roughly five TRBV segments more frequent in patients than controls were TRBV5-6, TRBV5-1 and TRBV20-1.

Sequencing input: blood. The receptors derive from a girl aged 10 to 17 with multiple sclerosis.

In this sample, this clonotype turned up many times. V is TRBV10-3 and J is TRBJ2-3, with D possibly TRBD2 on 6 matching bases. Trimming took off 2 bases at V and 5 bases at J, with 14 bases between the two ends. Germline V gives CDR1 ENHRY, CDR2 SYGVKD. The CDR3 length is 15 residues. The CDR3 nucleotides read TGTGCCATCAGTGAGGAGGGCCCAGCGGGAGATACGCAGTATTTT. It codes for CAISEEGPAGDTQYF.

This clonotype appeared many times. The CDR3 protein is CASSWASGEQYF. DNA for the CDR3: TGTGCCAGCAGTTGGGCATCAGGGGAGCAGTACTTC. The V call is TRBV12-3 or TRBV12-4, the J call TRBJ2-7; D might be TRBD1 (5 bases). The V end was cut by 4 bases, the J end by 7 bases, with 11 bases between. The CDR3 consists of 12 residues.

This clonotype has a handful of counts. The chain carries TRBV5-6 and TRBJ2-3, with 8 bases identical to TRBD1. There are 13 residues in the CDR3. Germline V gene lookup returns CDR1 SGHDT and CDR2 YYEEEE. V shed 3 bases, J shed 4 bases, and the junction held 1 base outside the gene matches. CDR3 loop: CASSYRGADTQYF. CDR3 DNA: TGTGCCAGCAGCTACAGGGGGGCAGATACGCAGTATTTT.

The chain combines TRBV20-1 with TRBJ1-5; 7 bases map to TRBD1. J gave up 3 bases and V 5 bases, and 4 bases lay outside the gene matches. The CDR3 has 13 amino acids. Germline V lookup: CDR1 DFQATT, CDR2 SNEGSKA (reference sequence). The CDR3 nucleotides are TGCAGTGCTCCAGGACAGGACAATCAGCCCCAGCATTTT. Translated, it gives CSAPGQDNQPQHF.

The chain links TRBV15 to TRBJ1-6; D unresolved. CDR1 and CDR2 (germline): LNHNV, YYDKDF (reference sequence). The germline V and J ends were trimmed by 5 bases and 8 bases, with 16 bases remaining between them. The CDR3 runs to 15 residues. CDR3 in amino acids: CATSPRVAGDSPLHF. DNA for the CDR3: TGTGCCACCAGCCCGCGAGTGGCCGGGGATTCACCCCTCCACTTT. Based on the CDR3 plus reference TRBV15 and TRBJ1-6, the full variable domain is DAMVIQNPRYQVTQFGKPVTLSCSQTLNHNVMYWYQQKSSQAPKLLFHYYDKDFNNEADTPDNFQSRRPNTSFCFLDIRSPGLGDTAMYLCATSPRVAGDSPLHFGNGTRLTVT.

The chain is built from TRBV6-1 and TRBJ1-2; D unclear. The CDR3 is made up of 16 amino acids. The ends were cut back, 2 bases at V and 3 bases at J, with 16 bases in the middle. The V gene's germline CDR1 is MNHNS and CDR2 SASEGT. The CDR3: CASSEKISPVYYGYTF. As DNA, the CDR3 is TGTGCCAGCAGTGAAAAGATTAGTCCAGTTTACTATGGCTACACCTTC.

This chain uses TRBV5-1 with TRBJ1-1; the D gene is possibly TRBD1 (6 bases). Germline assignment: CDR1 SGHRS and CDR2 YFSETQ. V shed 0 bases and J shed 3 bases, with 9 bases lying between them. The CDR3 is 14 amino acids. The CDR3 is CASSLAGADTEAFF. The CDR3 bases are TGCGCCAGCAGCTTGGCGGGGGCGGACACTGAAGCTTTCTTT.

Note on this clonotype: It may be a read error: a sequence one base away is much more abundant. This chain connects TRBV9 to TRBJ2-7; D ambiguous. The germline CDR1 and CDR2 sequences are SGDLS and YYNGEE. There are 11 residues in the CDR3. The germline V and J ends were trimmed by 7 bases and 3 bases, with 8 bases remaining between them. CDR3 bases: TGTGCCAGCGGCGCGATCTACGAGCAGTACTTC. Amino acids: CASGAIYEQYF.